This T cell receptor (beta chain) was sequenced in a study of T cell changes during pregnancy in multiple sclerosis. Profiling relied on immunoSEQ multiplex PCR, and the TCRdb table lists in-frame clones only, not all of them. The sample yields some 41,000 clones, 90% to 95% seen once. A single count supports this clone. The V gene's germline CDR1 is SQVTM and CDR2 ANQGSEA. CDR3 length equals 14 residues. V shed 8 bases, J shed 0 bases, and the junction held 7 bases outside the gene matches. The chain combines TRBV29-1 with TRBJ1-3, with TRBD1 matching 7 bases. The origin of this receptor is a female donor with multiple sclerosis, enrolled in a pregnancy study. This specimen consisted of CD8+ T cells from peripheral blood mononuclear cells, obtained in the third trimester of pregnancy. The CDR3 region has the DNA TGCAGCTTCGAGGGGGCCGGCTCTGGAAACACCATATATTTT. Translated, it gives CSFEGAGSGNTIYF.